This passage covers 4 T cell receptor beta chains from one sample sequenced in a study of T cells in women clearing cervical HPV infection. Using immunoSEQ multiplex PCR, the repertoire was profiled, and TCRdb retains in-frame clones only, with some absent. The sample includes approximately 39,000 clones. The specimen was blood buffy coat. The origin of the receptors is a woman between 18 and 69 years old with a cervical HPV16 infection that either progressed to CIN3+ or cleared (not recorded which).

Concerning this clone: The CDR3 extends 3 residues past the end of the read, so its final part is completed from the germline J gene. The rearrangement joins TRBV5-1 to TRBJ2-1; D is unresolved. Per germline, CDR1 SGHRS and CDR2 YFSETQ. This CDR3 is 16 amino acids long. The V end lost 1 base, the J end lost 0 bases, and 11 bases lay between the germline ends. The CDR3 DNA, read in part, is TGCGCCAGCAGCTTGTCCCCCGCAGACTCCTACAATGAG. It codes for CASSLSPADSYNE. The full CDR3 protein is CASSLSPADSYNEQFF.

To note about this clone: Read sequence stops 3 residues before the CDR3 end, and the germline J gene provides the missing end. This chain joins TRBV19 and TRBJ2-1; D may be TRBD1 or TRBD2 (5 bases each). The CDR3 loop spans 14 amino acids. Trimming cost V 7 bases and J 4 bases, with 14 bases left between them. CDR1 and CDR2 (germline): LNHDA, SQIVND (reference sequence). The sequenced part of the CDR3 DNA is TGTGCCAGTAATGAGGGGCTGAGTTACAATGAG. Translation gives CASNEGLSYNE. The entire CDR3 protein is CASNEGLSYNEQFF.

A note on this clone: The read terminates 3 residues before the CDR3 end, so the remaining end is supplied by the germline J gene. The chain couples TRBV19 to TRBJ2-2; 9 nucleotides align to TRBD2. V dropped 10 bases and J dropped 0; count of bases not matched to a gene: 15. Germline V gives CDR1 LNHDA, CDR2 SQIVND (reference sequence). The CDR3 totals 18 residues. The CDR3 loop is CATRGLAGYIANTGELFF. The DNA read from the CDR3 is TGTGCCACTAGGGGTCTAGCGGGATACATCGCGAACACCGGGGAG. Filled out from reference TRBV19 and TRBJ2-2, the complete variable domain reads DGGITQSPKYLFRKEGQNVTLSCEQNLNHDAMYWYRQDPGQGLRLIYYSQIVNDFQKGDIAEGYSVSREKKESFPLTVTSAQKNPTAFYLCATRGLAGYIANTGELFFGEGSRLTVL.

Remarks on this clone: With the read ending 3 residues before the CDR3 end, the germline J gene is used to fill in that end. V is TRBV13 and J is TRBJ2-7, with TRBD1 matching 9 bases. Germline assignment: CDR1 PRHDT and CDR2 FYEKMQ (reference sequence). There are 15 residues in the CDR3. Unmatched junction bases numbered 8, after V lost 4 bases and J lost 4 bases. CDR3 bases read: TGTGCCAGCAGCTCCACCGGGACAGGGAGGTACGAG. Translating it yields CASSSTGTGRYE. The whole CDR3 sequence reads CASSSTGTGRYEQYF.